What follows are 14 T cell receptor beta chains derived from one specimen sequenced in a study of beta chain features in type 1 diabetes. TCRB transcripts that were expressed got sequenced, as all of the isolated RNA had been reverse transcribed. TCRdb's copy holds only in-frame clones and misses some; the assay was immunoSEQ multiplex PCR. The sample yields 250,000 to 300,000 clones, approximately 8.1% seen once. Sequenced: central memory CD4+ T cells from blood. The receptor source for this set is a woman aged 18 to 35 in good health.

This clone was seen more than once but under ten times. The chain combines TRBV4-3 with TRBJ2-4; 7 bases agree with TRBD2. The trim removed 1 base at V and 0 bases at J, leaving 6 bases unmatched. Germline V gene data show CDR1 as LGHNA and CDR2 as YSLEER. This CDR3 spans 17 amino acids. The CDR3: CASSQVGAGEAKNIQYF. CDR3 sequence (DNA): TGCGCCAGCAGCCAAGTCGGGGCGGGGGAAGCCAAAAACATTCAGTACTTC.

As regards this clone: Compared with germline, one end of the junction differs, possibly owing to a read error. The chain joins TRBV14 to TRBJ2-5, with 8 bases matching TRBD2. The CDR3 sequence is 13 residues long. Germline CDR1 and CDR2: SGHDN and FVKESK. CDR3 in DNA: TGTGCCTGCAGCCTCGCGGGAGGAGTGACCCAGTACTTC. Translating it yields CACSLAGGVTQYF.

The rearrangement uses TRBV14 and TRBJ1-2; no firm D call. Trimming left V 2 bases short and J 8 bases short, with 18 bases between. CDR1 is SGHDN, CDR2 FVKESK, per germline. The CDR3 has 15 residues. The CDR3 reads CASSQKSWRREGYTF. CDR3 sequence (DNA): TGTGCCAGCAGCCAAAAAAGTTGGAGGAGGGAGGGCTACACCTTC. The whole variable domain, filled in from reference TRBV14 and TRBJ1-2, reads EAGVTQFPSHSVIEKGQTVTLRCDPISGHDNLYWYRRVMGKEIKFLLHFVKESKQDESGMPNNRFLAERTGGTYSTLKVQPAELEDSGVYFCASSQKSWRREGYTFGSGTRLTVV.

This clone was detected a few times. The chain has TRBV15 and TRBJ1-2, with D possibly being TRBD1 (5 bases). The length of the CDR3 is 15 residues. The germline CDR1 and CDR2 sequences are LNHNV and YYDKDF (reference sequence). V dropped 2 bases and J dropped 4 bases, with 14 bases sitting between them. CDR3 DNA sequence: TGTGCCACCAGCAGAAGCTCTTCGGGGGGCTATGGCTACACCTTC. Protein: CATSRSSSGGYGYTF.

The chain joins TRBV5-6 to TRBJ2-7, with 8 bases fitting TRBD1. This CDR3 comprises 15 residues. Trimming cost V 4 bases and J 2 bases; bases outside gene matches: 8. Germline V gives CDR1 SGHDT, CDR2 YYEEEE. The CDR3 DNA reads TGTGCCAGCAGCACATCCGGGACAGGTCCCTACGAGCAGTACTTC. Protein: CASSTSGTGPYEQYF.

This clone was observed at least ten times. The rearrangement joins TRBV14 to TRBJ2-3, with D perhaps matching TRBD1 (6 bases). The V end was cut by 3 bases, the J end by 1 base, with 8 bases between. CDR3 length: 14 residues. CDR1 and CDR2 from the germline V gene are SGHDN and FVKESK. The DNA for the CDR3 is TGTGCCAGCAGCCAGGCAGGGGGCACAGATACGCAGTATTTT. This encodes CASSQAGGTDTQYF.

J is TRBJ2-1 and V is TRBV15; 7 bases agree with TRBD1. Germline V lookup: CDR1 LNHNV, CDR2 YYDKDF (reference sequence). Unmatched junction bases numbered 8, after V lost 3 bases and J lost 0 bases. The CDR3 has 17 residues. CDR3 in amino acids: CATSRDLQGLSYNEQFF. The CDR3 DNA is TGTGCCACCAGCAGGGACCTACAGGGGCTCTCCTACAATGAGCAGTTCTTC.

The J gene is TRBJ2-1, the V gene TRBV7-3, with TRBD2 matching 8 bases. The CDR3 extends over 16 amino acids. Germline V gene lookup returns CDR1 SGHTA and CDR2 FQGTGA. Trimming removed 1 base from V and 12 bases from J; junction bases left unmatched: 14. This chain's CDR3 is CASSLNSAGGPSGQFF. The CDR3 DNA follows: TGTGCCAGCAGCTTAAACTCTGCGGGGGGTCCCTCGGGGCAGTTCTTC.

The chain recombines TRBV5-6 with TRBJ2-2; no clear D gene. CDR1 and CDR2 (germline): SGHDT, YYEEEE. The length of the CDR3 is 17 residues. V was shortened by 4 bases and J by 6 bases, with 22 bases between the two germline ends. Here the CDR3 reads CASSQLIGTVGPGELFF. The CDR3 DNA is TGTGCCAGCAGCCAACTCATCGGAACTGTAGGTCCCGGGGAGCTGTTTTTT.

This chain's CDR3 is CASSPQGRGYTF. Here the CDR3 DNA reads TGTGCCAGCAGCCCGCAGGGACGTGGCTACACCTTC. This chain links TRBV7-2 with TRBJ1-2; D perhaps matches TRBD1 (5 bases). V dropped 5 bases and J dropped 7 bases, with 11 bases sitting between them. This CDR3 contains 12 residues. Germline loops: CDR1 SGHTA, CDR2 FQGNSA.

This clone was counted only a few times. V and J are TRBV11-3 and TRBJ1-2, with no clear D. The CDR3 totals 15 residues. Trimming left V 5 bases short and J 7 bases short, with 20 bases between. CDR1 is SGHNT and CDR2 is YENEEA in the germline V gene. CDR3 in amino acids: CASSQGQETPGGYTF. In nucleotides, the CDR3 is TGTGCCAGCAGCCAAGGGCAAGAGACCCCCGGTGGCTACACCTTC.

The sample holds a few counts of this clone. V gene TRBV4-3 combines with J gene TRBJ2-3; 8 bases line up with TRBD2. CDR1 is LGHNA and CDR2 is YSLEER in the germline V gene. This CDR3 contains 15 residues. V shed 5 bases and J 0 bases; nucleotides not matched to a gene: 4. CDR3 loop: CASSISGTSTDTQYF. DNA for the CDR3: TGCGCCAGCAGCATTAGCGGGACTAGCACAGATACGCAGTATTTT.

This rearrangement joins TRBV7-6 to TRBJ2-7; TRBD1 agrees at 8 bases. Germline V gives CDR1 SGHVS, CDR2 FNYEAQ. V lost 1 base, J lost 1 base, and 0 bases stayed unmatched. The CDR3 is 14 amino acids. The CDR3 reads CASSLDRGSYEQYF. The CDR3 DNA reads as TGTGCCAGCAGCTTAGACAGGGGGTCCTACGAGCAGTACTTC.

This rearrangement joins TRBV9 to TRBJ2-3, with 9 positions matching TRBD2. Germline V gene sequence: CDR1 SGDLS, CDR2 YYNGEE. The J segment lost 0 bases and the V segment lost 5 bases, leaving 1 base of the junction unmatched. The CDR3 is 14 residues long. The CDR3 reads CASSLAGSTDTQYF. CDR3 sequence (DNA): TGTGCCAGCAGTCTAGCGGGGAGCACAGATACGCAGTATTTT.